These T cell receptor beta chains were read from a single sample in a study of cytomegalovirus exposure and HLA in healthy donors. TCRdb's copy holds only in-frame clones and misses some; the assay was immunoSEQ multiplex PCR. The data show about 98,000 clones, 74% seen once. Material: PBMCs. The receptor source for this set is a male donor in good health and CMV-seronegative. Each CDR3 is given with its conserved first and last residue. Each record gives: V gene, clone size, J gene, D gene, CDR3 DNA, CDR3 protein. A D gene is named only where the DNA matches it firmly. Expanded clones get a size class; other rows say once, few or many, or leave the size out.

V: TRBV5-1
size: -
J: TRBJ2-3
D: -
DNA: TGCGCCAGCAGCTTGGACGGGGGTGCAGATACGCAGTATTTT
CDR3: CASSLDGGADTQYF

V: TRBV5-4
size: -
J: TRBJ2-3
D: TRBD1
DNA: TGTGCCAGCAGCTTGGTACAGGGGGGCACAGATACGCAGTATTTT
CDR3: CASSLVQGGTDTQYF

V: TRBV11-2
size: -
J: TRBJ2-5
D: -
DNA: TGTGCCAGCAGCTTCACTGGGACCCAGTACTTC
CDR3: CASSFTGTQYF

V: TRBV13
size: -
J: TRBJ2-2
D: TRBD2
DNA: TGTGCCAGCAGCTTAGCGGGGCTAGCGGAAAACACCGGGGAGCTGTTTTTT
CDR3: CASSLAGLAENTGELFF

V: TRBV6-4
size: few
J: TRBJ2-3
D: -
DNA: TGTGCCAGCAGTGAAGGAGCGGCAGATACGCAGTATTTT
CDR3: CASSEGAADTQYF

V: TRBV18
size: -
J: TRBJ2-3
D: TRBD2
DNA: TGTGCCAGCTCACTACTAGCGGGAGAGGGAGATACGCAGTATTTT
CDR3: CASSLLAGEGDTQYF

V: TRBV30
size: -
J: TRBJ2-1
D: TRBD2
DNA: TGTGCCTGGAGCCCGTTAGCGGGAGAGCAGTTCTTC
CDR3: CAWSPLAGEQFF

V: TRBV19
size: -
J: TRBJ2-2
D: -
DNA: TGTGCCAGTAGGGTACAGATCACCGGGGAGCTGTTTTTT
CDR3: CASRVQITGELFF

V: TRBV21-1
size: -
J: TRBJ1-5
D: -
DNA: TGTGCCAGCAGCAAATTAAGGCGGGTTGGGCAGCCCCAGCATTTT
CDR3: CASSKLRRVGQPQHF

V: TRBV6-5
size: once
J: TRBJ1-2
D: -
DNA: TGTGCCAGCAGTCTGGACAGTAACTATGGCTACACCTTC
CDR3: CASSLDSNYGYTF

V: TRBV18
size: once
J: TRBJ1-5
D: TRBD1
DNA: TGTGCCAGCTCACCACTCGACAGGGATAGCAATCAGCCCCAGCATTTT
CDR3: CASSPLDRDSNQPQHF

V: TRBV29-1
size: -
J: TRBJ2-5
D: -
DNA: TGCAGCGTTGTGATCGGAGAAGAGACCCAGTACTTC
CDR3: CSVVIGEETQYF

V: TRBV2
size: few
J: TRBJ2-1
D: TRBD2
DNA: TGTGCCAGCAGTGCTGGTCGTGCGGGAGGGTACAATGAGCAGTTCTTC
CDR3: CASSAGRAGGYNEQFF

V: TRBV4-1
size: -
J: TRBJ1-5
D: TRBD1
DNA: TGCGCCAGCAGCCAAGCGACAGGGCGAGGGGGAGCCCAGCATTTT
CDR3: CASSQATGRGGAQHF

V: TRBV5-4
size: -
J: TRBJ2-1
D: -
DNA: TGTGCCAGCACTGAAACTAGCAATTTCGATGAGCAGTTCTTC
CDR3: CASTETSNFDEQFF

V: TRBV9
size: few
J: TRBJ2-3
D: -
DNA: TGTGCCAGCAGCGTCTCCGGGAGAGATGGAGATACGCAGTATTTT
CDR3: CASSVSGRDGDTQYF

V: TRBV5-6
size: -
J: TRBJ2-1
D: TRBD1
DNA: TGTGCCAGCATAAATAGGGGACAGGGAAATTGGAATGAGCAGTTCTTC
CDR3: CASINRGQGNWNEQFF

V: TRBV7-9
size: few
J: TRBJ2-1
D: -
DNA: TGTGCCAGCAGCTTAGGGCTAGCAGAGTACAATGAGCAGTTCTTC
CDR3: CASSLGLAEYNEQFF

V: TRBV29-1
size: -
J: TRBJ2-7
D: TRBD1
DNA: TGCAGCGTTGAAGGGGACAGGGGACTCGAGCAGTACTTC
CDR3: CSVEGDRGLEQYF

V: TRBV6-1
size: -
J: TRBJ1-4
D: -
DNA: TGTGCCAGCAGCCCTACCGGGGATGGGAGAAAACTGTTTTTT
CDR3: CASSPTGDGRKLFF